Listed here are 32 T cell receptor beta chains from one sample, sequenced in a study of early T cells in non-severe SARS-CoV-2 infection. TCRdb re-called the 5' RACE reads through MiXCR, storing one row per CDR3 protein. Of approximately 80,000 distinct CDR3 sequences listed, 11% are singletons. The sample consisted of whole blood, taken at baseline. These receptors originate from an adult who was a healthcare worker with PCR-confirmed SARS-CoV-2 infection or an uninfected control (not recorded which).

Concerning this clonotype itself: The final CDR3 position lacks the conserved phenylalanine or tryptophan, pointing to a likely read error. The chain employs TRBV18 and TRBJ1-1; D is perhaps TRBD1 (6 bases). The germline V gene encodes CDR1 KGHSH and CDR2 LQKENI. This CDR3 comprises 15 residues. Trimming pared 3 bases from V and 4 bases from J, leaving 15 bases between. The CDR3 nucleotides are TGTGCCAGCTCACCGACAGGTGGTCAGTTCACTGAAGCTTTCTAT. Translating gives CASSPTGGQFTEAFY.

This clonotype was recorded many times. CDR3 nucleotides: TGCAGCGTTTCACAGGGAGGCACAGATACGCAGTATTTT. It specifies CSVSQGGTDTQYF. This sequence joins TRBV29-1 and TRBJ2-3, with D maybe TRBD1 (6 bases). V lost 5 bases and J 1 base, leaving 10 bases between the germline ends. There are 13 residues in the CDR3. Germline V gene lookup returns CDR1 SQVTM and CDR2 ANQGSEA.

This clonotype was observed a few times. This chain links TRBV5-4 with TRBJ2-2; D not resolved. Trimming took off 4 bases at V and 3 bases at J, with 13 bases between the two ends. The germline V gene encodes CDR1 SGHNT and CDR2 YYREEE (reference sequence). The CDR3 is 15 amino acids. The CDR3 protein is CASSPDGKDTGELFF. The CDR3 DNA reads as TGTGCCAGCAGCCCCGATGGGAAAGACACCGGGGAGCTGTTTTTT.

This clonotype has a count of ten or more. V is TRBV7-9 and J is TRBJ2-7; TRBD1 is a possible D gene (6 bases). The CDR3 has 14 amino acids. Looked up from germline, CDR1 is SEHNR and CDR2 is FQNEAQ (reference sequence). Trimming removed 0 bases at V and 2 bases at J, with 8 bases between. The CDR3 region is CASSLATGTYEQYF. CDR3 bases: TGTGCCAGCAGCTTAGCTACAGGGACCTACGAGCAGTACTTC.

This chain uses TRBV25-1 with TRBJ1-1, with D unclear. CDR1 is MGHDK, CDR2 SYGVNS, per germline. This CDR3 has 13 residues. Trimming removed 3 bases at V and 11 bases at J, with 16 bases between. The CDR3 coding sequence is TGTGCCAGCAGTGATCTCGACTTTCCAGCCGCTTTCTTT. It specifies CASSDLDFPAAFF.

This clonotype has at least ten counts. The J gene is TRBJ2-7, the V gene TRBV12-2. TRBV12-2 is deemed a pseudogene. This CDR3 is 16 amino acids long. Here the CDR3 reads CASRLAPSMESYEQYF. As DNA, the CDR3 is TGTGCAAGTCGCTTAGCGCCCTCTATGGAATCCTACGAGCAGTACTTC.

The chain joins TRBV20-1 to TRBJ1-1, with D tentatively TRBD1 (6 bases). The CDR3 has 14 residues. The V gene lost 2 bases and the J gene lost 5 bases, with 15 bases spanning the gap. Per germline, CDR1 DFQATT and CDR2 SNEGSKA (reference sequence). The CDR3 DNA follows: TGCAGTGCTAGAACCCCAATCAGGGGAACTGAAGCTTTCTTT. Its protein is CSARTPIRGTEAFF.

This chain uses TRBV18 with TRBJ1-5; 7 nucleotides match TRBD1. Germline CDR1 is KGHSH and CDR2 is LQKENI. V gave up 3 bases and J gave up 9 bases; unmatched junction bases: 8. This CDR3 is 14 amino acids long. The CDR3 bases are TGTGCCAGCTCACCTGACAGGGTCTTTCGGCCCCAGCATTTT. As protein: CASSPDRVFRPQHF.

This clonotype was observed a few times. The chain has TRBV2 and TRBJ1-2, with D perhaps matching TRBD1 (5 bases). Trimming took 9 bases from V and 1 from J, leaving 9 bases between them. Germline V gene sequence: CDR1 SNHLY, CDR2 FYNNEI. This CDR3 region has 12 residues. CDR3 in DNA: TGTGCCAGTACGGGGGGTAACTATGGCTACACCTTC. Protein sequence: CASTGGNYGYTF. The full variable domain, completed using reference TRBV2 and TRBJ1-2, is EPEVTQTPSHQVTQMGQEVILRCVPISNHLYFYWYRQILGQKVEFLVSFYNNEISEKSEIFDDQFSVERPDGSNFTLKIRSTKLEDSAMYFCASTGGNYGYTFGSGTRLTVV.

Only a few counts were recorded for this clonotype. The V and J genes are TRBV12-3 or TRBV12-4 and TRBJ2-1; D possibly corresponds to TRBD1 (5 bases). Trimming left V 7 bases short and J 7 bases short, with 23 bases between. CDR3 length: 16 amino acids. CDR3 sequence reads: CASTPFSPRVVNEQFF. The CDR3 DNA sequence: TGTGCCAGCACTCCTTTTTCCCCCAGGGTTGTTAATGAGCAGTTCTTC.

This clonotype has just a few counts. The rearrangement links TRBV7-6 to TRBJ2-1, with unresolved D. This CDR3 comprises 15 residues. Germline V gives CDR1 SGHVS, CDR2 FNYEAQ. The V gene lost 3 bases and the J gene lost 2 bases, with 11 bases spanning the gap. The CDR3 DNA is TGTGCCAGCAGCTTTGACCCGGGCGCCTACAATGAGCAGTTCTTC. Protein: CASSFDPGAYNEQFF. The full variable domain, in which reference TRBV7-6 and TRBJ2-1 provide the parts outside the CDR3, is GAGVSQSPRYKVTKRGQDVALRCDPISGHVSLYWYRQALGQGPEFLTYFNYEAQQDKSGLPNDRFSAERPEGSISTLTIQRTEQRDSAMYRCASSFDPGAYNEQFFGPGTRLTVL.

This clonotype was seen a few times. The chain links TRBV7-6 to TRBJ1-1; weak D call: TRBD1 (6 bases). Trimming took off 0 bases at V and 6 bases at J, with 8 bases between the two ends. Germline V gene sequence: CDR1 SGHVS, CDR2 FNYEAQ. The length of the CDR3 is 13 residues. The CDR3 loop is CASSLAGASEAFF. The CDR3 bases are TGTGCCAGCAGCTTAGCGGGGGCCTCTGAAGCTTTCTTT.

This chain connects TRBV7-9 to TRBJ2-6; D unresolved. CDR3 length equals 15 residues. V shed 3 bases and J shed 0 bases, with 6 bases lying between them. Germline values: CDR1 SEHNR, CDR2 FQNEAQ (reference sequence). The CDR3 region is CASSLSRSGANVLTF. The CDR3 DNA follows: TGTGCCAGCAGCTTGAGCCGCTCTGGGGCCAACGTCCTGACTTTC.

In nucleotides, the CDR3 is TGTGCCAGCCGAAGAGATGGGGAGCTGTTTTTT. Its translation is CASRRDGELFF. The chain combines TRBV28 with TRBJ2-2, with unresolved D. The CDR3 sequence is 11 residues long. Germline V gene data show CDR1 as MDHEN and CDR2 as SYDVKM. The ends were cut back, 8 bases at V and 8 bases at J, with 9 bases in the middle.

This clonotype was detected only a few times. The chain's CDR3 is CSVIRDGNTIYF. In nucleotides, the CDR3 is TGCAGCGTTATTAGGGATGGAAACACCATATATTTT. The chain employs TRBV29-1 and TRBJ1-3; no definite D call. Germline CDR1 SQVTM, CDR2 ANQGSEA. The CDR3 consists of 12 residues. Between the trimmed V and J ends, which lost 5 bases and 3 bases, there was a span of 8 bases.

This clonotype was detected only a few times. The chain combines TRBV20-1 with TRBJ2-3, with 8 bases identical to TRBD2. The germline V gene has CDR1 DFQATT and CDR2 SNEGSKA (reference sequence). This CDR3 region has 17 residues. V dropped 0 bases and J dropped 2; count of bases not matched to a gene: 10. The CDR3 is CSARDTGGGRVTDTQYF. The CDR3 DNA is TGCAGTGCTAGAGATACCGGGGGGGGCCGGGTCACAGATACGCAGTATTTT.

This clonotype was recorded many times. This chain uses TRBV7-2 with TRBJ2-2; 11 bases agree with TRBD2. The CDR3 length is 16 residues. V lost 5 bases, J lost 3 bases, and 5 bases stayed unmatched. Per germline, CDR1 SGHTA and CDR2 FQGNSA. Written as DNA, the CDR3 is TGTGCCAGCAGCCGGAAGACTAGCGGGGACACCGGGGAGCTGTTTTTT. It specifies CASSRKTSGDTGELFF.

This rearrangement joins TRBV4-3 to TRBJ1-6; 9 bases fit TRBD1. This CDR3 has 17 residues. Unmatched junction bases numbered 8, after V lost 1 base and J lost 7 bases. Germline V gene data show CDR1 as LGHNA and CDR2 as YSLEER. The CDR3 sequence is CASSQGPGQGKNSPLHF. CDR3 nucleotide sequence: TGCGCCAGCAGCCAAGGACCGGGACAGGGAAAGAATTCACCCCTCCACTTT.

The CDR3 coding sequence is TGTGCCAGCAGTGAATTTGGGGAAACGGTGTTTGGAAACACCATATATTTT. Encoded protein: CASSEFGETVFGNTIYF. V usage is TRBV25-1 and J usage is TRBJ1-3, with D uncertain. V dropped 1 base and J dropped 3 bases, with 16 bases sitting between them. The CDR3 runs to 17 residues. Germline CDR1 and CDR2: MGHDK and SYGVNS.

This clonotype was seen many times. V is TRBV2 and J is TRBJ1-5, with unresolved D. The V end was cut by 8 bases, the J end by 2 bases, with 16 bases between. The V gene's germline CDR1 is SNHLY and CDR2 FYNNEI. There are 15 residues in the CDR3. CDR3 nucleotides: TGTGCCAGCTCCCCACTTCGGTCGGGCAATCAGCCCCAGCATTTT. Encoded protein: CASSPLRSGNQPQHF.

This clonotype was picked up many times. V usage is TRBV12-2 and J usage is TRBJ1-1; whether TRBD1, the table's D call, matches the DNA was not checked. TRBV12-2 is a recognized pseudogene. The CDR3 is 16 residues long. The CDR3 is CASRLARDRANTEAFF. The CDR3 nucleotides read TGTGCAAGTCGCTTAGCCCGGGACAGGGCGAACACTGAAGCTTTCTTT.

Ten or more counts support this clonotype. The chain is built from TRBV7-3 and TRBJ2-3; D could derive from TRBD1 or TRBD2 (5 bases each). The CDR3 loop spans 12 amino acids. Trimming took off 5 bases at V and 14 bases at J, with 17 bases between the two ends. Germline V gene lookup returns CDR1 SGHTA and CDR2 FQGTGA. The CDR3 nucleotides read TGTGCCAGCAGCCTACCGGGACGCCAGCTGTATTTT. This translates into CASSLPGRQLYF.

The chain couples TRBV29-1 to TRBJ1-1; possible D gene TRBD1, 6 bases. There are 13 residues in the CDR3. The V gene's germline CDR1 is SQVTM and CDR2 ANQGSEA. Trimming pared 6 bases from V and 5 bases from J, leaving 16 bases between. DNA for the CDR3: TGCAGCGTCCTCACCGGGGGCCAGACTGAAGCTTTCTTT. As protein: CSVLTGGQTEAFF. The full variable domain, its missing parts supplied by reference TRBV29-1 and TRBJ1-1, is SAVISQKPSRDICQRGTSLTIQCQVDSQVTMMFWYRQQPGQSLTLIATANQGSEATYESGFVIDKFPISRPNLTFSTLTVSNMSPEDSSIYLCSVLTGGQTEAFFGQGTRLTVV.

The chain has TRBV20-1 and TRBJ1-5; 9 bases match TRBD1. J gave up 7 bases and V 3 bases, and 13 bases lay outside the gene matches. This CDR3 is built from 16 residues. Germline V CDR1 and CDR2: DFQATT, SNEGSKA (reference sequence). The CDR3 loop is CSASARTGVFGQPQHF. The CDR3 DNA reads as TGCAGTGCTAGCGCCCGGACAGGGGTTTTCGGGCAGCCCCAGCATTTT.

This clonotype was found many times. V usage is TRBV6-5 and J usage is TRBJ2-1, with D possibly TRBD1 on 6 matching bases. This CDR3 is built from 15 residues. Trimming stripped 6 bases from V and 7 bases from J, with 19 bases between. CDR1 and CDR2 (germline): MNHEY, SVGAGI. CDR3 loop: CASSYRGIRRNEQFF. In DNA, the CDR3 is TGTGCCAGCAGCTATAGGGGGATAAGAAGGAATGAGCAGTTCTTC.

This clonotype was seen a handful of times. CDR3 coding DNA: TGTGCCAGCAGTATGCAGGGGACGGAGACCCAGTACTTC. Translated: CASSMQGTETQYF. The chain employs TRBV7-2 and TRBJ2-5; D is perhaps TRBD1 (6 bases). Germline loops: CDR1 SGHTA, CDR2 FQGNSA. Trimming took 6 bases from V and 5 from J, leaving 13 bases between them. The length of the CDR3 is 13 residues.

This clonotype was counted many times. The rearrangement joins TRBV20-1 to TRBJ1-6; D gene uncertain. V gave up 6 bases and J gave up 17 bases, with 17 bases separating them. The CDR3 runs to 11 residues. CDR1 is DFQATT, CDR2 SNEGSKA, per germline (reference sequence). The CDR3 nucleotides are TGCAGTGCCAAAGAGAGGGAGGTCGTCCACTTT. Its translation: CSAKEREVVHF.

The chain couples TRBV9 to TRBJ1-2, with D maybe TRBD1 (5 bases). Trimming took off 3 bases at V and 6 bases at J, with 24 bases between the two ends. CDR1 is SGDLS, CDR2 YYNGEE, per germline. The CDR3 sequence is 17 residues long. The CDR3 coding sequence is TGTGCCAGCAGCGATGGTAGGGTCAGGGAGGGGTATGATGGCTACACCTTC. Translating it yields CASSDGRVREGYDGYTF.

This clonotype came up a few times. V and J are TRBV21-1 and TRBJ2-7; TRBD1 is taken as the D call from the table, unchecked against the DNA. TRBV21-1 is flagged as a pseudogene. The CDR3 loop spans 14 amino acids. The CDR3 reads CASSNQTDSYEQYF. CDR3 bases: TGTGCCAGCAGCAACCAGACAGACTCCTACGAGCAGTACTTC.

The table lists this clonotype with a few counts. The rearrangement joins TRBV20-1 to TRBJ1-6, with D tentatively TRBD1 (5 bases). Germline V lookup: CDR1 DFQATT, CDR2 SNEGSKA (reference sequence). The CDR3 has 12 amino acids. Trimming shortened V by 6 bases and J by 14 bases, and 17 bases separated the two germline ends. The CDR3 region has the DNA TGCAGTGCCCCCTGGGACGGCCTTACCCTCCACTTT. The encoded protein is CSAPWDGLTLHF.

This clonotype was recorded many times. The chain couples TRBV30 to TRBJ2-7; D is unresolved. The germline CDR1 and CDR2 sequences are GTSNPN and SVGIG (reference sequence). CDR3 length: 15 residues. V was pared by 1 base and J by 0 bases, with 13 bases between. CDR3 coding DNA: TGTGCCTGGAGTGGTGTGACACACTTCTCCTACGAGCAGTACTTC. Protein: CAWSGVTHFSYEQYF.

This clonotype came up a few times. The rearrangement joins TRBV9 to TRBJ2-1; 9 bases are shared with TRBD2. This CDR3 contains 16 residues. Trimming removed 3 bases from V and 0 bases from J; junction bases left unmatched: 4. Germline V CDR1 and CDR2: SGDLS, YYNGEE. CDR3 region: CASSDSGGSSYNEQFF. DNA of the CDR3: TGTGCCAGCAGCGATAGCGGGGGCAGCTCCTACAATGAGCAGTTCTTC.